The 32 T cell receptor beta chains presented below share a single source sample, sequenced in a study of shared clonotypes between healthy human individuals. TCRdb's table, derived via immunoSEQ multiplex PCR, lists solely in-frame clones and lacks some. The top ten hold around 12% of the sample, which has fewer than 600,000 clones, around 80% seen once. Sequenced sample: PBMCs. The receptor set was obtained from a woman in her thirties or forties in good health. Some clones in this sample may be carry-over from other donors' samples.

This chain links TRBV30 with TRBJ2-1; 7 bases line up with TRBD1. Per the germline V gene, CDR1 is GTSNPN and CDR2 is SVGIG (reference sequence). CDR3 length equals 15 residues. With V trimmed by 1 base and J by 5 bases, 8 bases remained unmatched. This chain's CDR3 is CAWSEPDRANNEQFF. The CDR3 nucleotides read TGTGCCTGGAGTGAACCCGACAGGGCTAACAATGAGCAGTTCTTC. The full variable domain, rest sourced from reference TRBV30 and TRBJ2-1, is SQTIHQWPATLVQPVGSPLSLECTVEGTSNPNLYWYRQAAGRGLQLLFYSVGIGQISSEVPQNLSASRPQDRQFILSSKKLLLSDSGFYLCAWSEPDRANNEQFFGPGTRLTVL.

This chain joins TRBV5-1 and TRBJ1-2; no clear D gene. The V end was cut by 4 bases, the J end by 8 bases, with 18 bases between. Germline V lookup: CDR1 SGHRS, CDR2 YFSETQ. The CDR3 length is 14 residues. The CDR3 DNA sequence: TGCGCCAGCAGCCCGGATGTGTTTCTATTGGGCTACACCTTC. Translated: CASSPDVFLLGYTF.

The chain has TRBV5-4 and TRBJ2-7; tentative D call: TRBD2 (6 bases). V shed 3 bases and J shed 7 bases, with 17 bases lying between them. The CDR3 is made up of 14 amino acids. Germline CDR1 reads SGHNT; CDR2 reads YYREEE (reference sequence). The CDR3 spells CASSSPSAAGEQYF. CDR3 nucleotides: TGTGCCAGCAGCTCCCCTTCCGCGGCGGGAGAGCAGTACTTC.

This clone occurred once. V gene TRBV15 combines with J gene TRBJ1-1; the D is unclear. The CDR3 sequence is 16 residues long. V was trimmed by 4 bases and J by 4 bases, leaving 19 bases between them. Germline V gene sequence: CDR1 LNHNV, CDR2 YYDKDF (reference sequence). The DNA of the CDR3 is TGTGCCACCAGCAAAAGTTCTGCGGGCCTCCTCACTGAAGCTTTCTTT. Its protein is CATSKSSAGLLTEAFF.

V usage is TRBV9 and J usage is TRBJ2-3; D might be TRBD1 or TRBD2, each matching 5 bases. Trimming removed 2 bases at V and 7 bases at J, with 8 bases between. The CDR3 is made up of 12 amino acids. The germline gives CDR1 SGDLS, CDR2 YYNGEE. This chain's CDR3 is CASSVGENTQYF. DNA for the CDR3: TGTGCCAGCAGCGTGGGGGAAAATACGCAGTATTTT.

The genes are TRBV27 and TRBJ2-7, with TRBD1 identical over 8 bases. This CDR3 is 16 amino acids long. CDR1 is MNHEY, CDR2 SMNVEV, per germline (reference sequence). Trimming took 6 bases from V and 0 from J; bases not matched to a gene: 10. CDR3 coding DNA: TGTGCCAGCAGCCGGTTTGGACAGGGTGGCTCCTACGAGCAGTACTTC. It translates to CASSRFGQGGSYEQYF.

In its sample, this clone was seen a few times. The V and J genes are TRBV19 and TRBJ1-2; 7 bases are shared with TRBD1. This CDR3 region has 14 residues. CDR1 LNHDA and CDR2 SQIVND come from the germline V gene (reference sequence). With V trimmed by 6 bases and J by 7 bases, 11 bases remained unmatched. CDR3 DNA: TGTGCCAGTAGCCGAGGACAGGCCAGGTCTGGCTACACCTTC. Encoded protein: CASSRGQARSGYTF.

The chain is built from TRBV10-2 and TRBJ1-3, with 10 bases identical to TRBD1. Per germline, CDR1 WSHSY and CDR2 SAAADI. CDR3 length: 16 amino acids. V dropped 3 bases and J dropped 5; count of bases not matched to a gene: 7. As DNA, the CDR3 is TGCGCCAGCAGTGACGCTGGACAGGGGGAACGAAACACCATATATTTT. Translation gives CASSDAGQGERNTIYF.

This chain uses TRBV21-1 with TRBJ1-6; whether TRBD1, the table's D call, matches the DNA was not checked. TRBV21-1 is listed as a pseudogene. The CDR3 has 15 residues. The CDR3 protein is CASSHPGTPNSPLHF. CDR3 sequence (DNA): TGTGCCAGCAGCCATCCCGGGACACCAAATTCACCCCTCCACTTT.

The rearrangement links TRBV2 to TRBJ1-5; 9 nucleotides line up with TRBD1. The germline CDR1 and CDR2 sequences are SNHLY and FYNNEI. V lost 2 bases, J lost 3 bases, and 5 bases stayed unmatched. This CDR3 comprises 16 residues. The CDR3 coding sequence is TGTGCCAGCAGTGAATCTGGACAGGGGATCAATCAGCCCCAGCATTTT. It yields the protein CASSESGQGINQPQHF.

Only a few counts were recorded for this clone. The J gene is TRBJ2-1, the V gene TRBV9; TRBD2 matches at 16 bases. This CDR3 comprises 19 residues. After removal of 3 bases from V and 1 base from J, the junction contained 7 bases not matched to a gene. The germline V gene has CDR1 SGDLS and CDR2 YYNGEE. The CDR3 is CASSARGLAGGRSYNEQFF. CDR3 coding DNA: TGTGCCAGCAGCGCCCGGGGACTAGCGGGAGGGAGGTCCTACAATGAGCAGTTCTTC.

The chain joins TRBV6-5 to TRBJ1-1; no clear D. Germline V gene data show CDR1 as MNHEY and CDR2 as SVGAGI. The CDR3 covers 14 residues. Between the trimmed V and J ends, which lost 2 bases and 1 base, there was a span of 8 bases. The CDR3 loop reads CASSYQPQNTEAFF. CDR3 nucleotide sequence: TGTGCCAGCAGTTACCAACCTCAGAACACTGAAGCTTTCTTT.

The V and J genes are TRBV28 and TRBJ2-7, with D possibly TRBD2 on 6 matching bases. V was clipped by 7 bases and J by 3 bases, with 16 bases between them. CDR3 length equals 14 residues. The germline V gene encodes CDR1 MDHEN and CDR2 SYDVKM. Here the CDR3 DNA reads TGTGCCAGCACCCAAGGAGGGCAGGTCTACGAGCAGTACTTC. It specifies CASTQGGQVYEQYF. The full variable domain, completed using reference TRBV28 and TRBJ2-7, is DVKVTQSSRYLVKRTGEKVFLECVQDMDHENMFWYRQDPGLGLRLIYFSYDVKMKEKGDIPEGYSVSREKKERFSLILESASTNQTSMYLCASTQGGQVYEQYFGPGTRLTVT.

The gene calls are TRBV19 and TRBJ1-1, with TRBD1 identical over 7 bases. This CDR3 is 12 amino acids long. Germline CDR1 is LNHDA and CDR2 is SQIVND (reference sequence). V was pared by 6 bases and J by 10 bases, with 8 bases of the junction left unmatched. The CDR3 protein is CASSHRGAGAFF. CDR3 nucleotide sequence: TGTGCCAGTAGCCACAGGGGTGCGGGAGCTTTCTTT.

This sequence joins TRBV5-1 and TRBJ1-5; 9 bases fit TRBD1. Germline CDR1 SGHRS, CDR2 YFSETQ. The V and J ends lost 3 bases and 7 bases, in that order; junction bases with no gene match: 11. The CDR3 runs 16 residues. CDR3 amino acids: CASSSGLGQGGQPQHF. For the CDR3, the DNA is TGCGCCAGCAGCTCCGGACTGGGACAGGGCGGACAGCCCCAGCATTTT.

This clone has only a few counts. The rearrangement joins TRBV7-2 to TRBJ1-2, with D unclear. Germline values: CDR1 SGHTA, CDR2 FQGNSA. The CDR3 spans 11 residues. The ends were cut back, 8 bases at V and 6 bases at J, with 10 bases in the middle. The CDR3 sequence: CASGDYHGYTF. CDR3 bases: TGTGCCAGCGGCGATTACCATGGCTACACCTTC.

The chain recombines TRBV7-6 with TRBJ2-5; 8 bases match TRBD2. The germline CDR1 and CDR2 sequences are SGHVS and FNYEAQ. The CDR3 sequence is 17 residues long. V lost 2 bases and J lost 4; bases outside the gene matches: 12. CDR3 loop: CASSLPSGRGKTETQYF. The DNA of the CDR3 is TGTGCCAGCAGCTTACCGAGCGGGAGAGGGAAGACAGAGACCCAGTACTTC.

The chain couples TRBV4-3 to TRBJ1-5; the D is unclear. This CDR3 contains 15 residues. Trimming took 1 base from V and 0 from J, leaving 7 bases between them. The germline CDR1 and CDR2 sequences are LGHNA and YSLEER. The CDR3 nucleotides read TGCGCCAGCAGCCAAGTGTTGAATAGCAATCAGCCCCAGCATTTT. As protein: CASSQVLNSNQPQHF.

The chain recombines TRBV5-1 with TRBJ2-3; 9 nucleotides line up with TRBD1. J was trimmed by 1 base and V by 4 bases; bases with no gene match: 4. The V gene's germline CDR1 is SGHRS and CDR2 YFSETQ. The CDR3 covers 15 residues. CDR3 in amino acids: CASSTGQGRTDTQYF. DNA of the CDR3: TGCGCCAGCAGCACGGGACAGGGACGCACAGATACGCAGTATTTT. The full variable domain, with the rest looked up from reference TRBV5-1 and TRBJ2-3, is KAGVTQTPRYLIKTRGQQVTLSCSPISGHRSVSWYQQTPGQGLQFLFEYFSETQRNKGNFPGRFSGRQFSNSRSEMNVSTLELGDSALYLCASSTGQGRTDTQYFGPGTRLTVL.

The chain combines TRBV28 with TRBJ1-5; 8 bases align to TRBD1. V shed 4 bases, J shed 0 bases, and the junction held 5 bases outside the gene matches. Germline lookup yields CDR1 MDHEN and CDR2 SYDVKM. The CDR3 covers 16 residues. CDR3 sequence: CASSSRDRYSNQPQHF. CDR3 nucleotides: TGTGCCAGCAGTTCCCGGGACAGGTATAGCAATCAGCCCCAGCATTTT.

V and J are TRBV6-1 and TRBJ1-5; D not resolved. This CDR3 has 13 amino acids. Between the trimmed V and J ends, which lost 6 bases and 7 bases, there was a span of 13 bases. The V gene's germline CDR1 is MNHNS and CDR2 SASEGT. The DNA for the CDR3 is TGTGCCAGCAGCCGGGAGATGAGACAGCCCCAGCATTTT. Its translation: CASSREMRQPQHF.

This chain uses TRBV18 with TRBJ2-5; either TRBD1 or TRBD2 may fit D (5 bases each). The V end was cut by 3 bases, the J end by 0 bases, with 8 bases between. This CDR3 has 14 amino acids. Germline V CDR1 and CDR2: KGHSH, LQKENI. This CDR3 reads CASSPGTDQETQYF. The CDR3 bases are TGTGCCAGCTCACCGGGGACGGACCAAGAGACCCAGTACTTC. The full variable domain, with the rest looked up from reference TRBV18 and TRBJ2-5, is NAGVMQNPRHLVRRRGQEARLRCSPMKGHSHVYWYRQLPEEGLKFMVYLQKENIIDESGMPKERFSAEFPKEGPSILRIQQVVRGDSAAYFCASSPGTDQETQYFGPGTRLLVL.

The CDR3 protein is CASSPGGSNQPQHF. CDR3 coding DNA: TGTGCCAGCAGCCCTGGCGGGAGCAATCAGCCCCAGCATTTT. This chain links TRBV7-8 with TRBJ1-5; D remains ambiguous. This CDR3 region has 14 residues. Trimming took 5 bases from V and 1 from J, leaving 9 bases between them. Germline lookup yields CDR1 SGHVS and CDR2 FQNEAQ.

This clone turned up a few times. The chain carries TRBV18 and TRBJ2-1, with D maybe TRBD1 (6 bases). This CDR3 is 15 amino acids long. Germline V gene sequence: CDR1 KGHSH, CDR2 LQKENI. Trimming took off 1 base at V and 5 bases at J, with 12 bases between the two ends. CDR3 DNA: TGTGCCAGCTCACCACGGACAGACCGGGACAATGAGCAGTTCTTC. Protein: CASSPRTDRDNEQFF.

The chain uses TRBV5-1 and TRBJ1-1; no firm D call. The CDR3 totals 18 residues. The ends were cut back, 3 bases at V and 5 bases at J, with 26 bases in the middle. Germline lookup yields CDR1 SGHRS and CDR2 YFSETQ. The CDR3 coding sequence is TGCGCCAGCAGCTGGGAGGAGGCAGCCCCCGGTTTCGGTACTGAAGCTTTCTTT. As protein: CASSWEEAAPGFGTEAFF.

CDR3 coding DNA: TGCGCCAGCAGCTTGATGGGGGGGACTAGCGGCTACGAGCAGTACTTC. Its translation is CASSLMGGTSGYEQYF. The rearrangement uses TRBV5-1 and TRBJ2-7; TRBD2 matches at 11 bases. V dropped 1 base and J dropped 3; count of bases not matched to a gene: 6. The germline V gene encodes CDR1 SGHRS and CDR2 YFSETQ. The CDR3 extends over 16 amino acids. The variable domain in full, completed from reference TRBV5-1 and TRBJ2-7, reads KAGVTQTPRYLIKTRGQQVTLSCSPISGHRSVSWYQQTPGQGLQFLFEYFSETQRNKGNFPGRFSGRQFSNSRSEMNVSTLELGDSALYLCASSLMGGTSGYEQYFGPGTRLTVT.

The chain uses TRBV6-5 and TRBJ2-3, with D maybe TRBD2 (5 bases). This CDR3 comprises 14 residues. Germline V gives CDR1 MNHEY, CDR2 SVGAGI. The V gene lost 5 bases and the J gene lost 1 base, with 10 bases spanning the gap. CDR3 region: CASSPRRGTDTQYF. Here the CDR3 DNA reads TGTGCCAGCAGTCCACGGCGGGGCACAGATACGCAGTATTTT.

This clone appeared a few times. V gene TRBV7-6 combines with J gene TRBJ2-5; D not resolved. The CDR3 loop spans 15 amino acids. Germline V lookup: CDR1 SGHVS, CDR2 FNYEAQ. V shed 2 bases and J shed 2 bases, with 12 bases lying between them. CDR3 loop: CASSLPQLGQETQYF. CDR3 DNA: TGTGCCAGCAGCTTACCCCAACTCGGTCAAGAGACCCAGTACTTC.

The chain combines TRBV19 with TRBJ1-5, with 7 bases identical to TRBD1. Germline CDR1 reads LNHDA; CDR2 reads SQIVND (reference sequence). V was pared by 8 bases and J by 2 bases, with 3 bases of the junction left unmatched. The CDR3 spans 13 residues. Here the CDR3 reads CASGQDGNQPQHF. CDR3 coding DNA: TGTGCCAGTGGACAGGACGGCAATCAGCCCCAGCATTTT.

This clone has only a few counts. This chain connects TRBV18 to TRBJ2-3, with 15 nucleotides matching TRBD2. The CDR3 contains 19 residues. With 0 bases clipped from V and 8 bases from J, the junction kept 12 bases outside the gene matches. CDR1 is KGHSH and CDR2 is LQKENI in the germline V gene. DNA for the CDR3: TGTGCCAGCTCACCACCGGGACTAGCGGGAGGAAGTTCGGGAGGTACGCAGTATTTT. It translates to CASSPPGLAGGSSGGTQYF.

The rearrangement links TRBV7-9 to TRBJ2-7, with unresolved D. The CDR3 sequence is 14 residues long. Germline CDR1 SEHNR, CDR2 FQNEAQ (reference sequence). V was cut by 5 bases and J by 3 bases, with 14 bases left in between. The CDR3 is CASSLPSPLYEQYF. The CDR3 DNA follows: TGTGCCAGCAGCCTCCCGTCCCCTCTCTACGAGCAGTACTTC.

Notes on this clone: This may be a read error: a much more frequent sequence differs by one nucleotide. Other nucleotide sequences from this sample produce the same CDR3. V usage is TRBV5-4 and J usage is TRBJ2-7; TRBD1 is a possible D gene (6 bases). The V gene lost 0 bases and the J gene lost 0 bases, with 7 bases spanning the gap. In germline, CDR1 is SGHNT, CDR2 YYREEE (reference sequence). The CDR3 sequence is 14 residues long. CDR3 protein: CASSLDRASYEQYF. The DNA for the CDR3 is TGTGCCAGCAGCTTGGACAGGGCCTCCTACGAGCAGTACTTC.